This TCR beta chain appears in the sequencing data of a study of CD8 T cells in Susac syndrome. Peripheral blood CD8+ and CD4+ T cells were profiled by TCR beta sequencing. The study used treatment-naive patients who had stable or active relapsing-remitting disease as multiple sclerosis controls. The CDR3 has 13 amino acids. Trimming removed 1 base at V and 2 bases at J, with 5 bases between. The V gene's germline CDR1 is PRHDT and CDR2 FYEKMQ (reference sequence). Roughly 0.45 to 1 ug RNA was reverse transcribed with random hexamers. TCRdb processed the immunoSEQ multiplex PCR reads anew with MiXCR; each CDR3 protein has one entry. The table has 150,000 to 190,000 distinct CDR3 sequences, 95% seen once.

The receptor's source is a human donor with multiple sclerosis. V usage is TRBV13 and J usage is TRBJ2-5, with no clear D. The sequenced sample was CD8+ T cells from PBMCs. The CDR3 DNA reads as TGTGCCAGCAGCTTAGAAGTACAAGAGACCCAGTACTTC. This gives the protein CASSLEVQETQYF.